Below, 12 T cell receptor beta chains from the same sample are listed, as sequenced in a study of T cells after yellow fever vaccination. MiXCR, run by TCRdb on the 5' RACE reads, gives a single entry per CDR3 protein. The repertoire holds under 90,000 distinct CDR3 sequences, 5% to 8% seen once, with more than 35% in the top ten. The sample here was CD8+ T cells sorted from PBMCs, taken 35 to 50 days after the first yellow fever vaccination. The receptors derive from a man between 18 and 35 years old who received the YFV17D yellow fever vaccine.

This clonotype was counted only a few times. This chain uses TRBV4-3 with TRBJ2-2; a possible D gene is TRBD1 (5 bases). Germline lookup yields CDR1 LGHNA and CDR2 YSLEER. The germline V and J ends were trimmed by 2 bases and 7 bases, with 14 bases remaining between them. This CDR3 region has 15 residues. The CDR3 nucleotides are TGCGCCAGCAGCCAATCAAGGATGGGGCACGGGGAGCTGTTTTTT. Residues: CASSQSRMGHGELFF.

This clonotype was found a few times. The chain employs TRBV29-1 and TRBJ1-1; 10 bases agree with TRBD1. Germline V gene sequence: CDR1 SQVTM, CDR2 ANQGSEA. The CDR3 runs to 14 residues. V shed 4 bases and J 5 bases; nucleotides not matched to a gene: 7. The CDR3 sequence is CSVVDRGQGTEAFF. The CDR3 nucleotides read TGCAGCGTTGTCGACAGGGGGCAAGGAACTGAAGCTTTCTTT.

Concerning this clonotype itself: A much larger clone lies one base from this, so it may be a read error. The chain couples TRBV6-4 to TRBJ2-1; a weak D match, TRBD2 (7 bases). The CDR3 spans 16 residues. V was trimmed by 4 bases and J by 7 bases, leaving 20 bases between them. Germline loops: CDR1 MRHNA, CDR2 SNTAGT. In DNA, the CDR3 is TGTGCCAGCAGTGCTACTAGCGTGGGGGCAGGGAATGAGCAGTTCTTC. Protein sequence: CASSATSVGAGNEQFF.

The sample holds many counts of this clonotype. This sequence joins TRBV2 and TRBJ2-2; 9 bases are shared with TRBD1. V dropped 5 bases and J dropped 4; count of bases not matched to a gene: 5. Germline CDR1 is SNHLY and CDR2 is FYNNEI. This CDR3 contains 15 residues. CDR3 in amino acids: CASSSGTGPTGELFF. The CDR3 coding sequence is TGTGCCAGCAGTTCCGGGACAGGGCCCACCGGGGAGCTGTTTTTT.

The rearrangement links TRBV5-8 to TRBJ2-2, with 8 bases aligning to TRBD1. Per the germline V gene, CDR1 is SGHTS and CDR2 is YDEGEE. There are 17 residues in the CDR3. V lost 0 bases and J lost 4; bases outside the gene matches: 8. The CDR3 region is CASSLGSRDRFTGELFF. DNA for the CDR3: TGTGCCAGCAGCTTGGGGTCGAGGGACAGGTTCACCGGGGAGCTGTTTTTT.

This clonotype showed up many times. CDR3 bases: TGTGCCAGCAGCCAAGCCCCCAGCGGGGGTAACACAGATACGCAGTATTTT. Translation: CASSQAPSGGNTDTQYF. This rearrangement joins TRBV3-1 to TRBJ2-3; 8 bases match TRBD2. The ends lost 1 base at V and 2 bases at J; junction bases unmatched: 8. Germline-derived CDR1 and CDR2 are LGHDT and YNNKEL (reference sequence). The CDR3 consists of 17 residues.

This clonotype was observed many times. The chain combines TRBV4-2 with TRBJ1-3, with 9 bases aligning to TRBD1. The germline V gene encodes CDR1 LGHNA and CDR2 YNFKEQ. Trimming cost V 4 bases and J 1 base; bases outside gene matches: 8. The CDR3 spans 17 residues. The CDR3 DNA sequence: TGTGCCAGCAGCCCTTGGACAGGGGTTCGTTCTGGAAACACCATATATTTT. It codes for CASSPWTGVRSGNTIYF.

This clonotype was seen repeatedly, ten times or more. J is TRBJ1-4 and V is TRBV10-3; 8 nucleotides match TRBD1. CDR3 length: 17 residues. The germline gives CDR1 ENHRY, CDR2 SYGVKD. J lost 0 bases, V lost 6 bases, and 9 bases had no gene match. The chain's CDR3 is CAISPQGAEATNEKLFF. As DNA, the CDR3 is TGTGCCATCAGCCCGCAGGGGGCAGAGGCAACTAATGAAAAACTGTTTTTT.

This clonotype has at least ten counts. The chain uses TRBV4-1 and TRBJ2-5, with D unresolved. V shed 0 bases and J shed 2 bases, with 16 bases lying between them. The V gene's germline CDR1 is MGHRA and CDR2 YSYEKL. This CDR3 has 17 residues. CDR3 protein: CASSQDKWRRPQETQYF. The CDR3 DNA follows: TGCGCCAGCAGCCAAGATAAATGGAGACGGCCACAAGAGACCCAGTACTTC.

This clonotype has more than one count but fewer than ten. This chain links TRBV30 with TRBJ1-5, with 9 bases identical to TRBD1. Per the germline V gene, CDR1 is GTSNPN and CDR2 is SVGIG (reference sequence). This CDR3 spans 13 amino acids. V gave up 7 bases and J gave up 6 bases; unmatched junction bases: 7. CDR3 region: CASSQGATQPQHF. The DNA of the CDR3 is TGTGCCTCCTCACAGGGGGCAACTCAGCCCCAGCATTTT. Supplemented by reference TRBV30 and TRBJ1-5, the full variable domain reads SQTIHQWPATLVQPVGSPLSLECTVEGTSNPNLYWYRQAAGRGLQLLFYSVGIGQISSEVPQNLSASRPQDRQFILSSKKLLLSDSGFYLCASSQGATQPQHFGDGTRLSIL.

In its sample, this clonotype was seen many times. The chain uses TRBV7-9 and TRBJ1-1; 8 bases are shared with TRBD1. Trimming took 5 bases from V and 3 from J; bases not matched to a gene: 5. CDR3 length: 14 residues. Germline lookup yields CDR1 SEHNR and CDR2 FQNEAQ (reference sequence). The CDR3 sequence is CASSGDRGYTEAFF. CDR3 DNA sequence: TGTGCCAGCAGCGGAGACAGGGGTTACACTGAAGCTTTCTTT.

V usage is TRBV12-5 and J usage is TRBJ2-2; 8 bases match TRBD1. Germline values: CDR1 LGHNT, CDR2 FRNRAP. J was trimmed by 5 bases and V by 8 bases; bases with no gene match: 10. This CDR3 contains 15 residues. CDR3 sequence (DNA): TGTGCTAGTAATCAGGGGGCCCTACGTACCGGGGAGCTGTTTTTT. This translates into CASNQGALRTGELFF. Full variable domain (rest looked up from reference TRBV12-5 and TRBJ2-2): DARVTQTPRHKVTEMGQEVTMRCQPILGHNTVFWYRQTMMQGLELLAYFRNRAPLDDSGMPKDRFSAEMPDATLATLKIQPSEPRDSAVYFCASNQGALRTGELFFGEGSRLTVL.